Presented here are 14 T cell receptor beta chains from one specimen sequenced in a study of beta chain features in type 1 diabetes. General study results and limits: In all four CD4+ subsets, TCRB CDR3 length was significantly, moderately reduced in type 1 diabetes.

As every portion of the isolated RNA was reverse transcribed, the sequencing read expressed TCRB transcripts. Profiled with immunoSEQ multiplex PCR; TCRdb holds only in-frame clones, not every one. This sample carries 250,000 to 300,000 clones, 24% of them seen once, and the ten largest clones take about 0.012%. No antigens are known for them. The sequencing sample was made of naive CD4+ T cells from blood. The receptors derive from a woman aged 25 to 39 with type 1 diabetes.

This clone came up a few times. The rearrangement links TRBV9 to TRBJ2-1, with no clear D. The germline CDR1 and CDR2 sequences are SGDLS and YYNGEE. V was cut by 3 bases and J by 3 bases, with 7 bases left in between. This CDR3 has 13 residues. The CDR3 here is CASSAQDYNEQFF. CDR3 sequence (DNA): TGTGCCAGCAGCGCTCAGGACTACAATGAGCAGTTCTTC.

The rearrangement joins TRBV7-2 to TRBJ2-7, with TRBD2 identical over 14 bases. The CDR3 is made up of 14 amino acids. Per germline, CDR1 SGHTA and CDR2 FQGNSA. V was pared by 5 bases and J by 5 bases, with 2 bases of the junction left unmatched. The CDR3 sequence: CASSPGLAGDEQYF. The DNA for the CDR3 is TGTGCCAGCAGCCCGGGACTAGCGGGAGACGAGCAGTACTTC.

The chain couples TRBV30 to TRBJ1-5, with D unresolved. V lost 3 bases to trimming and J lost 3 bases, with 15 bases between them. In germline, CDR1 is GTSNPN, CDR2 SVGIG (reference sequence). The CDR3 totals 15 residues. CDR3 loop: CAWSPQSGYNQPQHF. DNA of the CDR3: TGTGCCTGGAGCCCACAGTCTGGGTACAATCAGCCCCAGCATTTT.

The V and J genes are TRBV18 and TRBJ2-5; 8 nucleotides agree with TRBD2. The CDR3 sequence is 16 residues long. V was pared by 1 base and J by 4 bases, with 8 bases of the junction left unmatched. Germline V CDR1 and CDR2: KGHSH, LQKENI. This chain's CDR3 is CASSPLGTSGAETQYF. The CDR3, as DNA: TGTGCCAGCTCACCACTTGGGACTAGTGGGGCAGAGACCCAGTACTTC. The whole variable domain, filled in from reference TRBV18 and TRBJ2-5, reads NAGVMQNPRHLVRRRGQEARLRCSPMKGHSHVYWYRQLPEEGLKFMVYLQKENIIDESGMPKERFSAEFPKEGPSILRIQQVVRGDSAAYFCASSPLGTSGAETQYFGPGTRLLVL.

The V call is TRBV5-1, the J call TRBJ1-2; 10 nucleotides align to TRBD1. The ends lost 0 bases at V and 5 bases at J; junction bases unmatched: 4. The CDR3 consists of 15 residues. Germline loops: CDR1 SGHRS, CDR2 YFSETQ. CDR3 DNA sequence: TGCGCCAGCAGCTTGGCCTGGACAGGGGGATATGGCTACACCTTC. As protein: CASSLAWTGGYGYTF.

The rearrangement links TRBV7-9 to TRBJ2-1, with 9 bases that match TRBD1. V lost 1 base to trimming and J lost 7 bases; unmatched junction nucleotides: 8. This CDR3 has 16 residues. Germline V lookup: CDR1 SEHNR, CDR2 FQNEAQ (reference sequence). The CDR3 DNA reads TGTGCCAGCAGCTTAGGGGACAGGGAAACACGGAATGAGCAGTTCTTC. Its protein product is CASSLGDRETRNEQFF.

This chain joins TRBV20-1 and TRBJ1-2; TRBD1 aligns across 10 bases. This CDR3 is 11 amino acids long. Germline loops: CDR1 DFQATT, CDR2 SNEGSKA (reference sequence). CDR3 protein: CRATGGVGYTF. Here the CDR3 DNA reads TGCAGGGCGACAGGGGGCGTTGGCTACACCTTC.

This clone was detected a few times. CDR3 bases: TGCAGCGTTGCCCGGACAGGGAGTTCTAACACCGGGGAGCTGTTTTTT. Residues: CSVARTGSSNTGELFF. The chain has TRBV29-1 and TRBJ2-2, with 8 bases lining up with TRBD1. Germline V gives CDR1 SQVTM, CDR2 ANQGSEA. The CDR3 contains 16 residues. V dropped 4 bases and J dropped 2; count of bases not matched to a gene: 9.

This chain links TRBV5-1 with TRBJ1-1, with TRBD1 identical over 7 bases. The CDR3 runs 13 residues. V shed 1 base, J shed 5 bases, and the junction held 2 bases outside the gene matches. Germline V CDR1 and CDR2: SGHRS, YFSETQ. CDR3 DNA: TGCGCCAGCAGCTTGATGGGACAGACTGAAGCTTTCTTT. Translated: CASSLMGQTEAFF.

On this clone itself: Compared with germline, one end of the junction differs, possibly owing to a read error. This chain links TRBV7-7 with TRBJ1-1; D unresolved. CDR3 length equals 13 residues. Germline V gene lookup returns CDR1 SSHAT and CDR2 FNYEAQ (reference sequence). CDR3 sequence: CASKEPVNTEAFF. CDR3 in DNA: TGTGCTAGCAAGGAGCCTGTGAACACTGAAGCTTTCTTT.

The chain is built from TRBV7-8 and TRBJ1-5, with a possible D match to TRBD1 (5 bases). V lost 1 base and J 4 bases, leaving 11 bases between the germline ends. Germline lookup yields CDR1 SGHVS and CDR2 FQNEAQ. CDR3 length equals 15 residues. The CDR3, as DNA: TGTGCCAGCAGCTTAGGGGCAGGGCCAAATCAGCCCCAGCATTTT. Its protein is CASSLGAGPNQPQHF.

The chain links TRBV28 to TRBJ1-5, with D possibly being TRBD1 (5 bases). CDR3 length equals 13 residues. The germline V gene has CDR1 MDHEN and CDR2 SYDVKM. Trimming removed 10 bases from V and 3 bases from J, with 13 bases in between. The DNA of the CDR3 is TGTGCCACACAACAGGAAATCAATCAGCCCCAGCATTTT. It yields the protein CATQQEINQPQHF.

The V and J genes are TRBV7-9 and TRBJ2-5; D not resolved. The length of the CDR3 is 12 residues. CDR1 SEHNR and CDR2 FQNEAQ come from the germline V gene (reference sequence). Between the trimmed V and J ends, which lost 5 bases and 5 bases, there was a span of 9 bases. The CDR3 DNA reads TGTGCCAGCAGCCCAATTGTTGAGACCCAGTACTTC. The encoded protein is CASSPIVETQYF.

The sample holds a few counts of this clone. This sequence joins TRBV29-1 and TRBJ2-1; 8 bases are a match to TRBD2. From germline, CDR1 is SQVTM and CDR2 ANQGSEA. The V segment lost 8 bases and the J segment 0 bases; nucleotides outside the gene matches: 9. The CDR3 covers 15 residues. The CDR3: CSWRGAASSYNEQFF. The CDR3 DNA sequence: TGCAGCTGGCGGGGGGCAGCTAGCTCCTACAATGAGCAGTTCTTC.